The present entry profiles one TCR beta chain with its context. Primers: 60 Vbeta forward and 13 Jbeta reverse. TCRdb keeps only in-frame clones here, not all; method: immunoSEQ multiplex PCR. Counted here are fewer than 120,000 clones, around 87% occurring once; the ten biggest clones make up approximately 2%. Per germline, CDR1 SGHTS and CDR2 YDEGEE. CDR3 length: 18 amino acids. Deletions cut 3 bases from V and 0 bases from J, with 21 bases between. This specimen belongs to a study of cytomegalovirus exposure and HLA in healthy donors. This sequence joins TRBV5-8 and TRBJ1-1; possibly TRBD1 for D (5 bases). This receptor was identified in a man aged 35 to 55 in good health and CMV-seronegative. The specimen sequenced was PBMCs. The CDR3 coding sequence is TGTGCCAGCAGCTACCCAGAGCGGGCAGGGACCATGAACACTGAAGCTTTCTTT. Translation gives CASSYPERAGTMNTEAFF.